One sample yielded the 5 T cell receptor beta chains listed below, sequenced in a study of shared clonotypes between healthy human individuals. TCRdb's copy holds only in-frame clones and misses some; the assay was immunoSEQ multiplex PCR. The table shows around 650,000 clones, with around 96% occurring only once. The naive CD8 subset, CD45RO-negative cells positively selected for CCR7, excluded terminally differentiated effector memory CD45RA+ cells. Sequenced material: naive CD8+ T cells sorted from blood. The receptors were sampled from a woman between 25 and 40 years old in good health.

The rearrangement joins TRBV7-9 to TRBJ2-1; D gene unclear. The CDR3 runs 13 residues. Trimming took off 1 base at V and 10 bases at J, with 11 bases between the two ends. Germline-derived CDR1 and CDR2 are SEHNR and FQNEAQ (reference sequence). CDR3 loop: CASSLVGSPEQFF. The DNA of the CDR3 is TGTGCCAGCAGCTTAGTAGGATCCCCCGAGCAGTTCTTC.

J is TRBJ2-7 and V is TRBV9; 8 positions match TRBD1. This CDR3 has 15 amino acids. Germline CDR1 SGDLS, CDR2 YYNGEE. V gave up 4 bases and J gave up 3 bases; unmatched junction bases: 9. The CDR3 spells CASSTTGTGFYEQYF. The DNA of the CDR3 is TGTGCCAGCAGCACAACCGGGACAGGCTTCTACGAGCAGTACTTC.

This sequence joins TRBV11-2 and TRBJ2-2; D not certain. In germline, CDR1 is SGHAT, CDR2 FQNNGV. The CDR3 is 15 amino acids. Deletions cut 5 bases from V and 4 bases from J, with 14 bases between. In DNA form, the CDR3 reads TGTGCCAGCAGCCTTATTGCACTACCCACCGGGGAGCTGTTTTTT. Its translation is CASSLIALPTGELFF.

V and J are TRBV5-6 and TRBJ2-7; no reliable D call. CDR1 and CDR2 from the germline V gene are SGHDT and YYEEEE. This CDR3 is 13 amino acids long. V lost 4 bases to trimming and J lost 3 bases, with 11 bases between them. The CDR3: CASSGSTNYEQYF. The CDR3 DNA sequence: TGTGCCAGCAGCGGCAGTACTAACTACGAGCAGTACTTC.

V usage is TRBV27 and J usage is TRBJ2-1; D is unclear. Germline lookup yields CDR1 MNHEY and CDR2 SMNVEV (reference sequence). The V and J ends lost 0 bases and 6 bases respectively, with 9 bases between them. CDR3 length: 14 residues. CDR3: CASSLSRSGNEQFF. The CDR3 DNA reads TGTGCCAGCAGTTTATCGAGGTCTGGCAATGAGCAGTTCTTC.